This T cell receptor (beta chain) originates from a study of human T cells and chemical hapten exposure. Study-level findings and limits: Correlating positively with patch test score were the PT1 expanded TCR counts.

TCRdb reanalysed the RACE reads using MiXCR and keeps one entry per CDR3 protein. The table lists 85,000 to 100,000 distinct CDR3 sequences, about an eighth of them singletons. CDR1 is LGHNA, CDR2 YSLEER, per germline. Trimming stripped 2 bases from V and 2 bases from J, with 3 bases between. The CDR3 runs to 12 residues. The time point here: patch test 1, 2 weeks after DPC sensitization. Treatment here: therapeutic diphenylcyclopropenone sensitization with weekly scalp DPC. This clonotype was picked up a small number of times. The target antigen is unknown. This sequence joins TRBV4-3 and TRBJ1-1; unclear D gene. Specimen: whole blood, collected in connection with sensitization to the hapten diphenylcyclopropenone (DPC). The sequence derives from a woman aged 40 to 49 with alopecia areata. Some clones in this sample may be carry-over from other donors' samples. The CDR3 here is CASSQQNTEAFF. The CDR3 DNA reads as TGCGCCAGCAGCCAACAAAACACTGAAGCTTTCTTT.